This T cell receptor (beta chain) was identified during a study of blood T cell repertoires in COVID-19. The wider study: Samples representing acute and convalescent COVID-19 were sourced from the United States, Italy and Spain. From T cells, B-cell-depleted T cells, or PBMCs came the material, which was cDNA or gDNA.

Germline CDR1 and CDR2: MNHEY and SMNVEV (reference sequence). V was trimmed by 10 bases and J by 9 bases, leaving 13 bases between them. The CDR3 runs to 10 residues. There are a few counts of this clone. In the original analysis: Researchers report that nucleated cell counts were estimated from reference gene primer amplification. TCRdb's table, derived via immunoSEQ multiplex PCR, lists solely in-frame clones and lacks some. D and trimming were read from the DNA, whereas the V and J calls and clone size are those reported in that table. The data hold about 240,000 clones, with 83% observed a single time.

The TCR originated in a human donor in a cohort sampled during active COVID-19. Source material: peripheral blood. This chain connects TRBV27 to TRBJ2-7, with D unclear. Here the CDR3 DNA reads TGTGCCACCATTTCGTCGGGGCAGTACTTC. It is translated as CATISSGQYF.